The clone carrying this T cell receptor (beta chain) was seen a single time. The data were taken from a study of read filtering for tumor transcriptome and immune sequencing. Study-level information: The cohort had about 16 men and 14 women aged about 40 to 90, mean around 63 years.

Trimming removed 0 bases from V and 4 bases from J, with 10 bases in between. CDR3 length: 14 residues. Germline lookup yields CDR1 SGHRS and CDR2 YFSETQ. From about 0.4 ug of RNA, a library with molecular barcoded alpha/delta and beta/gamma adaptors was made. TCRdb ran MiXCR on the reads and lists one entry per CDR3 protein. The sample includes 48,000 or so distinct CDR3 sequences, approximately 18% of them seen just once. The TCR sequence derives from a donor aged 40 or over with multiple myeloma. The sample taken for sequencing was a population of CD138-negative cells sorted from bone marrow. The V gene is TRBV5-1, the J gene TRBJ1-2; tentative D call: TRBD1 (5 bases). CDR3 residues: CASSLGDGLYGYTF. The CDR3 DNA is TGCGCCAGCAGCTTGGGGGACGGCCTCTATGGCTACACCTTC.